This T cell receptor (beta chain) emerged from a study of shared clonotypes between healthy human individuals. Between the trimmed V and J ends, which lost 0 bases and 6 bases, there was a span of 13 bases. This CDR3 has 15 amino acids. Germline assignment: CDR1 SGDLS and CDR2 YYNGEE. Clones were sequenced by immunoSEQ multiplex PCR, and TCRdb holds only the in-frame ones, with some missing. The sample holds about 2.3 million clones, under 95% seen once. The sequence came from a man aged 18 to 35 in good health. Some clones in this sample may be carry-over from other donors' samples. The chain recombines TRBV9 with TRBJ2-1, with D tentatively TRBD2 (7 bases). The source material was naive CD4+ T cells from PBMCs. Sample subset: CD45RA+ positively selected. The chain's CDR3 is CASSVGRGQVNEQFF. The CDR3 DNA reads TGTGCCAGCAGCGTAGGGCGGGGGCAGGTCAATGAGCAGTTCTTC.